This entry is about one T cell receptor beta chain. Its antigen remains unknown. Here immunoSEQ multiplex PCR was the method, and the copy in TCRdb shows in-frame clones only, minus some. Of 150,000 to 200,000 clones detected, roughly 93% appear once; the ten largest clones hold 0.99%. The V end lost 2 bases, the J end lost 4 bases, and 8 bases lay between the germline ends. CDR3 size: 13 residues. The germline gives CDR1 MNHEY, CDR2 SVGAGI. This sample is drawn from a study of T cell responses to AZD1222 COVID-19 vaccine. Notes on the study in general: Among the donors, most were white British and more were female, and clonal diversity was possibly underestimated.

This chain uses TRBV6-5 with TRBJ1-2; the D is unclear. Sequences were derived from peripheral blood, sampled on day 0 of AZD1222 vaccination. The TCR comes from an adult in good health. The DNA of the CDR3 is TGTGCCAGCAGTTACGGTAACGGCTATGGCTACACCTTC. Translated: CASSYGNGYGYTF.